The 13 T cell receptor beta chains listed next were all sequenced from one sample in a study of vaccination and CD4 T cells after COVID-19. No antigen has been assigned to these receptors. The Oncomine TCR Beta short-read assay was applied to DNA of cultured CD4+ T cells. TCRdb used MiXCR to reprocess the PCR reads, holding one entry per CDR3 protein. The sample holds about 15,000 distinct CDR3 sequences, around four fifths seen once. The treatment: roughly 11-day PBMC culture with coronavirus spike peptide pools or control peptides (ViraFEST assay). Material: CD4+ T cells from blood, cultured in vitro. Receptor source: a human donor who had recovered from COVID-19.

The CDR3 region is CAISESGRSSTDTQYF. The DNA for the CDR3 is TGTGCCATCAGTGAGTCTGGCAGATCTAGCACAGATACGCAGTATTTT. The chain uses TRBV10-3 and TRBJ2-3; no reliable D call. V lost 0 bases and J 0 bases, leaving 10 bases between the germline ends. This CDR3 is 16 amino acids long. Germline CDR1 ENHRY, CDR2 SYGVKD.

The chain is built from TRBV7-2 and TRBJ2-3; D is possibly TRBD2 (6 bases). The CDR3 totals 17 residues. CDR1 is SGHTA and CDR2 is FQGNSA in the germline V gene. Trimming left V 3 bases short and J 0 bases short, with 16 bases between. The CDR3 nucleotides read TGTGCCAGCAGCTTGGTCCGGGGGACGGCCAGCACAGATACGCAGTATTTT. This sequence encodes CASSLVRGTASTDTQYF.

The chain joins TRBV7-9 to TRBJ1-1; D gene unclear. This CDR3 has 15 amino acids. Germline-derived CDR1 and CDR2 are SEHNR and FQNEAQ (reference sequence). The V end was cut by 2 bases, the J end by 1 base, with 11 bases between. The CDR3 reads CASSLRTGKNTEAFF. DNA of the CDR3: TGTGCCAGCAGCTTAAGAACGGGAAAGAACACTGAAGCTTTCTTT. The full variable domain, rest sourced from reference TRBV7-9 and TRBJ1-1, is DTGVSQNPRHKITKRGQNVTFRCDPISEHNRLYWYRQTLGQGPEFLTYFQNEAQLEKSRLLSDRFSAERPKGSFSTLEIQRTEQGDSAMYLCASSLRTGKNTEAFFGQGTRLTVV.

The J gene is TRBJ2-7, the V gene TRBV20-1, with 12 bases aligning to TRBD2. The V and J ends lost 6 bases and 9 bases, in that order; junction bases with no gene match: 9. CDR1 is DFQATT and CDR2 is SNEGSKA in the germline V gene (reference sequence). The CDR3 extends over 13 amino acids. CDR3 amino acids: CSAPSGRGVGQYF. The CDR3, as DNA: TGCAGTGCCCCTAGCGGGAGGGGGGTAGGGCAGTACTTC.

This clonotype has just a few counts. The chain combines TRBV12-3 or TRBV12-4 with TRBJ1-5; a weak D match, TRBD1 (5 bases). This CDR3 is 16 amino acids long. Trimming took off 2 bases at V and 2 bases at J, with 13 bases between the two ends. CDR3 in amino acids: CASSLWGSTRNQPQHF. The CDR3 DNA reads as TGTGCCAGCAGTTTATGGGGCAGTACCCGCAATCAGCCCCAGCATTTT.

CDR3 protein: CASSYTGGTDTQYF. CDR3 nucleotides: TGTGCCAGCAGCTACACAGGGGGCACAGATACGCAGTATTTT. The chain joins TRBV7-2 to TRBJ2-3; 7 nucleotides line up with TRBD1. After removal of 4 bases from V and 1 base from J, the junction contained 2 bases not matched to a gene. The CDR3 is made up of 14 amino acids. Per germline, CDR1 SGHTA and CDR2 FQGNSA.

The gene calls are TRBV20-1 and TRBJ1-6, with 7 bases aligning to TRBD1. Germline loops: CDR1 DFQATT, CDR2 SNEGSKA (reference sequence). With V trimmed by 1 base and J by 1 base, 1 base remained unmatched. The CDR3 sequence is 15 residues long. CDR3 DNA: TGCAGTGCTAGAGCCAGGGGGTCCTATAATTCACCCCTCCACTTT. Its translation is CSARARGSYNSPLHF.

The sample holds a few counts of this clonotype. The chain carries TRBV6-1 and TRBJ2-2; possible D gene TRBD1, 6 bases. The V end was cut by 6 bases, the J end by 4 bases, with 12 bases between. Germline V CDR1 and CDR2: MNHNS, SASEGT. This CDR3 is built from 14 residues. CDR3 protein: CASRTTGSTGELFF. As DNA, the CDR3 is TGTGCCAGCAGGACGACAGGTTCCACCGGGGAGCTGTTTTTT.

This chain links TRBV6-5 with TRBJ2-7; 7 positions agree with TRBD1. The CDR3 sequence is 14 residues long. CDR1 is MNHEY and CDR2 is SVGAGI in the germline V gene. The V gene end was trimmed by 2 bases and the J gene end by 2 bases; junction bases not matched to a gene: 3. This CDR3 is CASSYQGGPYEQYF. In nucleotides, the CDR3 is TGTGCCAGCAGTTACCAAGGGGGCCCCTACGAGCAGTACTTC.

This chain joins TRBV7-2 and TRBJ2-5; a weak D match, TRBD2 (6 bases). Germline loops: CDR1 SGHTA, CDR2 FQGNSA. The CDR3 covers 14 residues. V lost 1 base to trimming and J lost 5 bases, with 11 bases between them. CDR3 amino acids: CASSLGGGGETQYF. CDR3 coding DNA: TGTGCCAGCAGCTTAGGAGGTGGGGGGGAGACCCAGTACTTC.

The gene calls are TRBV19 and TRBJ2-5, with a possible D match to TRBD2 (6 bases). Germline V lookup: CDR1 LNHDA, CDR2 SQIVND (reference sequence). The CDR3 totals 13 residues. Trimming shortened V by 4 bases and J by 6 bases, and 12 bases separated the two germline ends. The CDR3 spells CASSTSAGQTQYF. The DNA for the CDR3 is TGTGCCAGTAGTACCTCAGCGGGCCAGACCCAGTACTTC.

This chain connects TRBV20-1 to TRBJ2-1, with 7 positions matching TRBD2. TRBJ2-7 explains the end of the DNA better; the J call may be wrong. The germline CDR1 and CDR2 sequences are DFQATT and SNEGSKA (reference sequence). The CDR3 covers 13 residues. The DNA of the CDR3 is TGCAGTGCACCGACGGGGGGATCCTACGAGCAGTACTTC. Translating it yields CSAPTGGSYEQYF.

This clonotype was detected once. The V gene is TRBV20-1, the J gene TRBJ2-1, with 9 bases fitting TRBD2. V shed 7 bases, J shed 7 bases, and the junction held 5 bases outside the gene matches. This CDR3 is 12 amino acids long. CDR1 is DFQATT, CDR2 SNEGSKA, per germline (reference sequence). CDR3 sequence (DNA): TGCAGTGACGCGGGACTAGCAAATGAGCAGTTCTTC. It translates to CSDAGLANEQFF.